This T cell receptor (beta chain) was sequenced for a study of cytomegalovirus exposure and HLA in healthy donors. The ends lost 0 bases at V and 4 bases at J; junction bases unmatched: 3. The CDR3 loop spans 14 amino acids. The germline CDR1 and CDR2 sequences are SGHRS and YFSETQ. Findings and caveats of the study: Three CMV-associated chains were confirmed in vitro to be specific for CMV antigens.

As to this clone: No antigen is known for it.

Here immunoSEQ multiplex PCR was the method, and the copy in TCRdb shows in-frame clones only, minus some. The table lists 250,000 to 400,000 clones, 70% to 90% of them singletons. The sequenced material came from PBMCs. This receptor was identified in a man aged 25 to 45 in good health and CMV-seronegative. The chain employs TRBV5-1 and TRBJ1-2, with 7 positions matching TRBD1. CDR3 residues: CASSLGDRVYGYTF. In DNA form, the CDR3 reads TGCGCCAGCAGCTTGGGAGACAGGGTCTATGGCTACACCTTC. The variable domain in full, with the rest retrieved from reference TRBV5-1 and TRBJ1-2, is KAGVTQTPRYLIKTRGQQVTLSCSPISGHRSVSWYQQTPGQGLQFLFEYFSETQRNKGNFPGRFSGRQFSNSRSEMNVSTLELGDSALYLCASSLGDRVYGYTFGSGTRLTVV.